The 25 T cell receptor beta chains presented below share a single source sample, sequenced in a study of T cell repertoires in cytomegalovirus infection. TCRdb passed the reads through MiXCR, listing each CDR3 protein once. This table has some 150,000 distinct CDR3 sequences, 32% appearing once. No antigens are known for them. The input for sequencing was CD8+ T cells from cultured PBMCs, taken from culture after CMV antigen stimulation. These receptors were obtained from a human donor in good health (CMV status not recorded). Some clones in this sample may be carry-over from other donors' samples.

The CDR3 protein is CSARQRSSYEQYF. The CDR3, as DNA: TGCAGTGCTAGACAGAGGAGCTCCTACGAGCAGTACTTC. The chain recombines TRBV20-1 with TRBJ2-7; no clear D. From germline, CDR1 is DFQATT and CDR2 SNEGSKA (reference sequence). This CDR3 has 13 residues. V was shortened by 2 bases and J by 0 bases, with 8 bases between the two germline ends.

This clonotype has only a few counts. J is TRBJ2-5 and V is TRBV12-3 or TRBV12-4; 7 bases agree with TRBD2. V was clipped by 6 bases and J by 5 bases; unmatched bases: 6. This CDR3 is built from 13 residues. CDR3 bases: TGTGCCAGCAGCCCGGGGGGTTGGGAGACCCAGTACTTC. Residues: CASSPGGWETQYF.

The rearrangement links TRBV27 to TRBJ2-1, with TRBD2 matching 12 bases. Per germline, CDR1 MNHEY and CDR2 SMNVEV (reference sequence). J gave up 9 bases and V 2 bases, and 5 bases lay outside the gene matches. This CDR3 is 15 amino acids long. CDR3 region: CASSLILAGGGEQFF. The CDR3 coding sequence is TGTGCCAGCAGTTTAATACTAGCGGGGGGTGGTGAGCAGTTCTTC.

This clonotype was recorded at least ten times. The CDR3 DNA is TGTGCCAGCAGCTTGGCCCCAGGGGCCTACGAGCAGTACTTC. As protein: CASSLAPGAYEQYF. V gene TRBV5-4 combines with J gene TRBJ2-7; tentative D call: TRBD1 (6 bases). Trimming pared 0 bases from V and 2 bases from J, leaving 9 bases between. The germline CDR1 and CDR2 sequences are SGHNT and YYREEE (reference sequence). This CDR3 has 14 residues. Full variable domain (missing parts from reference TRBV5-4 and TRBJ2-7): ETGVTQSPTHLIKTRGQQVTLRCSSQSGHNTVSWYQQALGQGPQFIFQYYREEENGRGNFPPRFSGLQFPNYSSELNVNALELDDSALYLCASSLAPGAYEQYFGPGTRLTVT.

This clonotype was picked up many times. The gene calls are TRBV19 and TRBJ2-4; 9 positions match TRBD1. This CDR3 contains 16 residues. Losses at the gene ends were 5 bases for V and 0 bases for J; bases not matched to a gene: 5. CDR1 is LNHDA, CDR2 SQIVND, per germline (reference sequence). CDR3 sequence: CASSEGTGIAKNIQYF. The CDR3 DNA follows: TGTGCCAGTAGTGAGGGGACAGGGATAGCCAAAAACATTCAGTACTTC.

This clonotype was seen a few times. The V gene is TRBV4-1, the J gene TRBJ1-4; 9 bases are a match to TRBD1. The V gene end was trimmed by 2 bases and the J gene end by 8 bases; junction bases not matched to a gene: 6. This CDR3 has 15 residues. Germline V CDR1 and CDR2: MGHRA, YSYEKL. The chain's CDR3 is CASSQTGGAGEKLFF. The CDR3 coding sequence is TGCGCCAGCAGCCAAACAGGGGGCGCGGGAGAAAAACTGTTTTTT.

The V call is TRBV7-2, the J call TRBJ2-7; 7 bases align to TRBD1. This CDR3 contains 17 residues. V gave up 3 bases and J gave up 0 bases; unmatched junction bases: 11. Germline V lookup: CDR1 SGHTA, CDR2 FQGNSA. For the CDR3, the DNA is TGTGCCAGCAGCTTGTTGCCGTTCCGGGACAGCTCCTACGAGCAGTACTTC. Its translation: CASSLLPFRDSSYEQYF.

The CDR3 region is CASSLALKNEQYF. Here the CDR3 DNA reads TGTGCCAGCAGCTTGGCCCTAAAGAACGAGCAGTACTTC. V usage is TRBV7-2 and J usage is TRBJ2-7; D gene uncertain. Deletions cut 3 bases from V and 5 bases from J, with 11 bases between. Looked up from germline, CDR1 is SGHTA and CDR2 is FQGNSA. The CDR3 covers 13 residues.

V is TRBV7-6 and J is TRBJ2-5, with D possibly matching TRBD2 (6 bases). The CDR3 is 17 amino acids. Trimming pared 2 bases from V and 2 bases from J, leaving 18 bases between. Germline CDR1 and CDR2: SGHVS and FNYEAQ. The CDR3 coding sequence is TGTGCCAGCAGCTTAACGGCCAGACTAGTTGTACAAGAGACCCAGTACTTC. It specifies CASSLTARLVVQETQYF.

The rearrangement uses TRBV6-1 and TRBJ1-1, with D unclear. V lost 2 bases to trimming and J lost 1 base, with 11 bases between them. The CDR3 loop spans 15 amino acids. CDR1 MNHNS and CDR2 SASEGT come from the germline V gene. The DNA for the CDR3 is TGTGCCAGCAGTGAAACGCCCTGGGAGAACACTGAAGCTTTCTTT. Its translation is CASSETPWENTEAFF.

The chain joins TRBV6-8 to TRBJ1-3; D is undetermined. Per germline, CDR1 MNHGY and CDR2 SAAAGT. The CDR3 covers 16 residues. Between the trimmed V and J ends, which lost 2 bases and 2 bases, there was a span of 13 bases. The CDR3 here is CASSYRRAMAGNTIYF. CDR3 DNA: TGTGCCAGCAGTTACAGGAGGGCTATGGCTGGAAACACCATATATTTT.

This clonotype was picked up a small number of times. The chain carries TRBV7-6 and TRBJ2-7, with 9 bases lining up with TRBD2. The CDR3 length is 14 residues. V lost 3 bases, J lost 7 bases, and 7 bases stayed unmatched. The germline CDR1 and CDR2 sequences are SGHVS and FNYEAQ. The CDR3 loop is CASSFLAGGHEQYF. CDR3 nucleotides: TGTGCCAGCAGCTTCTTGGCGGGGGGGCATGAGCAGTACTTC.

This chain uses TRBV4-1 with TRBJ1-2, with TRBD1 matching 8 bases. Looked up from germline, CDR1 is MGHRA and CDR2 is YSYEKL. Germline trimming cut 0 bases from V and 4 bases from J; bases unmatched to any gene: 4. The CDR3 is 15 amino acids. The CDR3 protein is CASSQEVTGGYGYTF. CDR3 nucleotides: TGCGCCAGCAGCCAAGAGGTTACAGGGGGCTATGGCTACACCTTC.

The V and J genes are TRBV9 and TRBJ2-1; no clear D. Germline V gene data show CDR1 as SGDLS and CDR2 as YYNGEE. This CDR3 region has 16 residues. Trimming left V 4 bases short and J 9 bases short, with 23 bases between. CDR3 amino acids: CASSPHPGLGPPEQFF. The CDR3 DNA is TGTGCCAGCAGCCCCCATCCCGGCCTCGGCCCACCTGAGCAGTTCTTC. The entire variable domain, with the rest obtained from reference TRBV9 and TRBJ2-1, is as follows: DSGVTQTPKHLITATGQRVTLRCSPRSGDLSVYWYQQSLDQGLQFLIQYYNGEERAKGNILERFSAQQFPDLHSELNLSSLELGDSALYFCASSPHPGLGPPEQFFGPGTRLTVL.

The chain is built from TRBV2 and TRBJ2-5; D possibly uses TRBD1 or TRBD2 (6 bases each). The CDR3 is 13 residues long. V was shortened by 9 bases and J by 0 bases, with 11 bases between the two germline ends. The germline V gene has CDR1 SNHLY and CDR2 FYNNEI. This chain's CDR3 is CARGGGYQETQYF. The CDR3 nucleotides are TGTGCCAGGGGGGGCGGGTACCAAGAGACCCAGTACTTC. Full variable domain (missing parts from reference TRBV2 and TRBJ2-5): EPEVTQTPSHQVTQMGQEVILRCVPISNHLYFYWYRQILGQKVEFLVSFYNNEISEKSEIFDDQFSVERPDGSNFTLKIRSTKLEDSAMYFCARGGGYQETQYFGPGTRLLVL.

The V gene is TRBV11-2, the J gene TRBJ1-1; TRBD1 is a possible D gene (6 bases). The V gene lost 5 bases and the J gene lost 1 base, with 14 bases spanning the gap. CDR3 size: 15 residues. Per the germline V gene, CDR1 is SGHAT and CDR2 is FQNNGV. The CDR3 is CASSPPTGKNTEAFF. In DNA form, the CDR3 reads TGTGCCAGCAGCCCCCCCACAGGGAAGAACACTGAAGCTTTCTTT.

J is TRBJ2-1 and V is TRBV2; D is unresolved. Germline lookup yields CDR1 SNHLY and CDR2 FYNNEI. Trimming left V 8 bases short and J 6 bases short, with 11 bases between. This CDR3 region has 12 residues. In DNA, the CDR3 is TGTGCCAGCCACGTCAGGAGCAATGAGCAGTTCTTC. This gives the protein CASHVRSNEQFF.

This clonotype was found once. The rearrangement uses TRBV27 and TRBJ2-3, with 16 bases aligning to TRBD2. There are 19 residues in the CDR3. Germline V gene sequence: CDR1 MNHEY, CDR2 SMNVEV (reference sequence). The junction had 9 bases not matched to a gene; V was cut back by 5 bases and J by 1 base. CDR3 DNA: TGTGCCAGCAGTCAACCGGGACTAGCGGGGGGGCCCGGCACAGATACGCAGTATTTT. Its protein product is CASSQPGLAGGPGTDTQYF.

This clonotype showed up just a few times. V and J are TRBV27 and TRBJ2-1, with D perhaps matching TRBD2 (6 bases). CDR1 is MNHEY, CDR2 SMNVEV, per germline (reference sequence). CDR3 size: 14 residues. The germline V and J ends were trimmed by 2 bases and 7 bases, with 12 bases remaining between them. The CDR3 reads CASSLGGLRNEQFF. For the CDR3, the DNA is TGTGCCAGCAGTTTAGGGGGGTTGAGGAATGAGCAGTTCTTC.

This clonotype was observed a handful of times. The gene calls are TRBV2 and TRBJ2-5; 11 positions agree with TRBD2. V lost 6 bases, J lost 1 base, and 4 bases stayed unmatched. This CDR3 comprises 15 residues. The germline gives CDR1 SNHLY, CDR2 FYNNEI. The CDR3 spells CASSTSGGPQETQYF. The CDR3, as DNA: TGTGCCAGCAGCACTAGCGGGGGTCCCCAAGAGACCCAGTACTTC.

This chain uses TRBV5-1 with TRBJ2-3, with D uncertain. CDR1 is SGHRS, CDR2 YFSETQ, per germline. CDR3 length equals 14 residues. The ends were cut back, 0 bases at V and 8 bases at J, with 13 bases in the middle. CDR3 in amino acids: CASSLAVGSGTQYF. The CDR3, as DNA: TGCGCCAGCAGCTTGGCTGTGGGGTCGGGTACGCAGTATTTT.

This clonotype has ten or more counts. This rearrangement joins TRBV28 to TRBJ2-1, with 16 bases fitting TRBD2. CDR1 MDHEN and CDR2 SYDVKM come from the germline V gene. The CDR3 is made up of 16 amino acids. After removal of 5 bases from V and 9 bases from J, the junction contained 7 bases not matched to a gene. The CDR3 DNA follows: TGTGCCAGCAGTCGAGGGACTAGCGGGGGGGCGAGTGAGCAGTTCTTC. This codes for CASSRGTSGGASEQFF.

The V gene is TRBV5-4, the J gene TRBJ2-1; D is perhaps TRBD1 (6 bases). Deletions cut 5 bases from V and 7 bases from J, with 10 bases between. CDR1 is SGHNT, CDR2 YYREEE, per germline (reference sequence). The CDR3 is 12 amino acids. The CDR3 DNA follows: TGTGCCAGCAGGTGGGACAATAATGAGCAGTTCTTC. The encoded protein is CASRWDNNEQFF.

This chain connects TRBV28 to TRBJ1-5; D is uncertain. Trimming stripped 6 bases from V and 8 bases from J, with 20 bases between. The germline V gene has CDR1 MDHEN and CDR2 SYDVKM. The CDR3 is 15 amino acids. CDR3 DNA sequence: TGTGCCAGCAGGTCCCCCGGGCCCCCGAGTAAGCCCCAGCATTTT. It translates to CASRSPGPPSKPQHF. The full variable domain, with the rest looked up from reference TRBV28 and TRBJ1-5, is DVKVTQSSRYLVKRTGEKVFLECVQDMDHENMFWYRQDPGLGLRLIYFSYDVKMKEKGDIPEGYSVSREKKERFSLILESASTNQTSMYLCASRSPGPPSKPQHFGDGTRLSIL.

The chain has TRBV19 and TRBJ1-5, with 7 bases identical to TRBD1. The CDR3 consists of 16 residues. CDR1 and CDR2 (germline): LNHDA, SQIVND (reference sequence). The V segment lost 7 bases and the J segment 0 bases; nucleotides outside the gene matches: 9. In DNA, the CDR3 is TGTGCCAGTAATATTGGGACAGTATATAGCAATCAGCCCCAGCATTTT. Amino acid sequence: CASNIGTVYSNQPQHF.